There are a few counts of the clone carrying this T cell receptor beta chain. No antigen is known for it. One end of the junction fails to match germline, which may point to a read error. TCR beta libraries were built with iRepertoire HTBI primers and Arm-PCR of CDR3 regions. TCRdb re-called the multiplex PCR reads with MiXCR, one entry per CDR3 protein. Counted here are under 800,000 distinct CDR3 sequences, roughly 15% occurring once; the ten biggest clones make up more than 15%. Indicated time point: newly diagnosed GD, antithyroid drugs for less than 3 months. After RNA was extracted from PBMCs, the TCR library was made from it. The germline CDR1 and CDR2 sequences are SGHDT and YYEEEE. The CDR3 consists of 12 residues. This entry belongs to a study of regulatory T cells in long-lasting Graves disease. Study-wide results and limits: A greater number of public clonotypes (approximately 2,500) was shared by persistent patients than by new patients (about 990). The analysis examined peripheral blood only and excluded thyroid tissue.

This same sample was also taken into another study, of T cells in Graves' hyperthyroidism and ophthalmopathy.

The receptor was isolated from a woman in her 30s with Graves disease. Sequencing used peripheral blood mononuclear cells (PBMCs), obtained at new diagnosis, from a patient treated with antithyroid drugs. This rearrangement joins TRBV5-6 to TRBJ1-4; D is perhaps TRBD1 (5 bases). This CDR3 reads CASRLGDEKLFF. As DNA, the CDR3 is TGTGCCAGCCGCTTGGGGGATGAAAAACTGTTTTTT.